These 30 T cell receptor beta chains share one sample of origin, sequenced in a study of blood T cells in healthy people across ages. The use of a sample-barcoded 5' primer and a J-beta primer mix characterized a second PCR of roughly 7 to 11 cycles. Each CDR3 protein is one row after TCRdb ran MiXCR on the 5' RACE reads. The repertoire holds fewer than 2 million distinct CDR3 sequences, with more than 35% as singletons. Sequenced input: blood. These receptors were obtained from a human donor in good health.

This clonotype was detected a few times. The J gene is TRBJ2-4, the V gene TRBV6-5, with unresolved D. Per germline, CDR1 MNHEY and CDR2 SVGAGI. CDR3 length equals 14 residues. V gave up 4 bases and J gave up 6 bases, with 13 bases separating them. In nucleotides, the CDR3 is TGTGCCAGCAGTTCCCACGGTTTCGGAAACATTCAGTACTTC. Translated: CASSSHGFGNIQYF.

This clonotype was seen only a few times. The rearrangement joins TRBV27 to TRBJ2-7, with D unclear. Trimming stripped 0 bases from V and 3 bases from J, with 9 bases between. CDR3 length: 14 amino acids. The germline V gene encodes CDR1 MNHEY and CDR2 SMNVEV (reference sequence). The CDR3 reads CASSLSGNNYEQYF. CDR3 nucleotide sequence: TGTGCCAGCAGTTTATCGGGCAATAACTACGAGCAGTACTTC.

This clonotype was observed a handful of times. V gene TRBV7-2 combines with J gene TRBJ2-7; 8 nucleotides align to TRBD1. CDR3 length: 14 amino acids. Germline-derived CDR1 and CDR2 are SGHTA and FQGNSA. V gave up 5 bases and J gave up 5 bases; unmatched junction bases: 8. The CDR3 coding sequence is TGTGCCAGCAGCGCGGACAGGGACGCGGACGAGCAGTACTTC. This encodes CASSADRDADEQYF.

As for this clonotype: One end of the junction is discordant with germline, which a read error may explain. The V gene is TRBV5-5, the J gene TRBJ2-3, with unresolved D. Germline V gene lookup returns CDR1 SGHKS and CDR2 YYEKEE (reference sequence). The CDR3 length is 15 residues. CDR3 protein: CTSSLRPSETDTQYF. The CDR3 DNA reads TGTACCAGCAGCTTAAGGCCCAGTGAGACAGATACGCAGTATTTT.

CDR3 in DNA: TGCGCCAGCAGCCCGACAGGGGCCGGTTCCTCCTACAATGAGCAGTTCTTC. It is translated as CASSPTGAGSSYNEQFF. The chain carries TRBV5-1 and TRBJ2-1, with 8 nucleotides matching TRBD1. The V gene end was trimmed by 4 bases and the J gene end by 0 bases; junction bases not matched to a gene: 9. Per germline, CDR1 SGHRS and CDR2 YFSETQ. This CDR3 comprises 17 residues.

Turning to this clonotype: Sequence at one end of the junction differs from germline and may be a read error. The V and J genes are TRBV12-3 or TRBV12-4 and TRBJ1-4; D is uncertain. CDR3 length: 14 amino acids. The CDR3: CACSSQLSNEKLFF. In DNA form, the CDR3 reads TGTGCCTGCAGTTCACAGCTAAGTAATGAAAAACTGTTTTTT.

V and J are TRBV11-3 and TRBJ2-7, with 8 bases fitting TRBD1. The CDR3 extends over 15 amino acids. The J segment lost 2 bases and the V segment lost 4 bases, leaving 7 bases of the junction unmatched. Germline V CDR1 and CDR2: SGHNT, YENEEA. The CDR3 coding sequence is TGTGCCAGCAGCTCAAGGGACAGGAGAACCTACGAGCAGTACTTC. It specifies CASSSRDRRTYEQYF.

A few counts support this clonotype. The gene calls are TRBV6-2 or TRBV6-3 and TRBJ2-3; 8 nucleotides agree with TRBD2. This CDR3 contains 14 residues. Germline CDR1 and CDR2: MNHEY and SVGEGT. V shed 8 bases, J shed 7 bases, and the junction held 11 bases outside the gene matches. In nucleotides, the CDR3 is TGTGCCAGCGGGGATCCAGCGGGGGTGAATACGCAGTATTTT. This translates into CASGDPAGVNTQYF.

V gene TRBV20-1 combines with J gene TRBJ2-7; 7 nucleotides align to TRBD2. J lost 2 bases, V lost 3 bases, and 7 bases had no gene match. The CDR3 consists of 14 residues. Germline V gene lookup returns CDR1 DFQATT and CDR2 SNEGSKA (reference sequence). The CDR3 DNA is TGCAGTGCTAGTTTGGCTAGCGGCCCCTACGAGCAGTACTTC. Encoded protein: CSASLASGPYEQYF.

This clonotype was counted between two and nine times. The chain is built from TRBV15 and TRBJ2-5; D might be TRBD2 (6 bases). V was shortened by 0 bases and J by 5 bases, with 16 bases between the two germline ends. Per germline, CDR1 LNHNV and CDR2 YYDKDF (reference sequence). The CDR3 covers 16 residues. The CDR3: CATSRDIDGSHETQYF. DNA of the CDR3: TGTGCCACCAGCAGAGATATCGACGGGAGTCACGAGACCCAGTACTTC.

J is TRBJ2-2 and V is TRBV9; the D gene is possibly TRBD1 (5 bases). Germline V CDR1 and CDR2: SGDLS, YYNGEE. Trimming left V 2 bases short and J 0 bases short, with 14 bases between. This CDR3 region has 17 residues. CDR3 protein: CASSVTVDITNTGELFF. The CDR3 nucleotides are TGTGCCAGCAGCGTTACCGTGGACATTACGAACACCGGGGAGCTGTTTTTT.

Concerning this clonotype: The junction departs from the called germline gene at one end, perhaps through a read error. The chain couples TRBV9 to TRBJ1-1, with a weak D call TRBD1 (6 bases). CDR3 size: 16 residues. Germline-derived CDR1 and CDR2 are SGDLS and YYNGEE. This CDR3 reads CACSVSRGGMGTEAFF. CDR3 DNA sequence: TGTGCCTGCAGCGTATCCAGGGGAGGGATGGGCACTGAAGCTTTCTTT.

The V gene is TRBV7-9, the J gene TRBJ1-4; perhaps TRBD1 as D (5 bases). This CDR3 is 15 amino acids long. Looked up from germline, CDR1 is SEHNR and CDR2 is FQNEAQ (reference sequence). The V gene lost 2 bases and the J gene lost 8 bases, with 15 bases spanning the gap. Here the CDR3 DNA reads TGTGCCAGCAGCTTAATCCAGGGTGCTAGGGAAAAACTGTTTTTT. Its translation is CASSLIQGAREKLFF.

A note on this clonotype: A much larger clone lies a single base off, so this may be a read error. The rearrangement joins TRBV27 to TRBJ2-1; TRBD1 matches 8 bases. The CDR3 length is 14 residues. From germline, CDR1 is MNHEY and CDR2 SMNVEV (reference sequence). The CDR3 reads CAGSPGQDYNEQFF. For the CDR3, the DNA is TGTGCCGGCAGTCCGGGACAGGATTACAATGAGCAGTTCTTC.

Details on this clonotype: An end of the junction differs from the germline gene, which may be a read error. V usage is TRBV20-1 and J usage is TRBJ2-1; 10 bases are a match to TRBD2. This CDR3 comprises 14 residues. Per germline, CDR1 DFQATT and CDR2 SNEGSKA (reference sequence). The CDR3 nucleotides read TGCAGTGCGTCTAGCGGGGGCTCCGACAATGAGCAGTTCTTC. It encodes CSASSGGSDNEQFF.

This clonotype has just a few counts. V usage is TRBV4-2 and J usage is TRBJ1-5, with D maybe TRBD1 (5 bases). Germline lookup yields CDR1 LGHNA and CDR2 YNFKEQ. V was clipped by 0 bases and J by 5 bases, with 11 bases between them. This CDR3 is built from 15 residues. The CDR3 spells CASSQEGGWDQPQHF. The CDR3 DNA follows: TGTGCCAGCAGCCAAGAGGGGGGGTGGGATCAGCCCCAGCATTTT.

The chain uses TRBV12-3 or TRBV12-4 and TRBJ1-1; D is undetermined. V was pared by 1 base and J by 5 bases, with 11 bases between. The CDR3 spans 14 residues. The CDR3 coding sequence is TGTGCCAGCAGTTTAGTAGAGGCGAGGACTGAAGCTTTCTTT. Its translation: CASSLVEARTEAFF.

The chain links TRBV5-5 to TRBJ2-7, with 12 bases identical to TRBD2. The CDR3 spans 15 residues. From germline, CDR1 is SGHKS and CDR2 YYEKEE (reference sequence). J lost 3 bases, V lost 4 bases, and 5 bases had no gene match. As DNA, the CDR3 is TGTGCCAGCAGCAAAGGACTAGCGGGGAACTACGAGCAGTACTTC. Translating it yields CASSKGLAGNYEQYF. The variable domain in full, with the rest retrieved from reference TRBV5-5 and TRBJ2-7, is DAGVTQSPTHLIKTRGQQVTLRCSPISGHKSVSWYQQVLGQGPQFIFQYYEKEERGRGNFPDRFSARQFPNYSSELNVNALLLGDSALYLCASSKGLAGNYEQYFGPGTRLTVT.

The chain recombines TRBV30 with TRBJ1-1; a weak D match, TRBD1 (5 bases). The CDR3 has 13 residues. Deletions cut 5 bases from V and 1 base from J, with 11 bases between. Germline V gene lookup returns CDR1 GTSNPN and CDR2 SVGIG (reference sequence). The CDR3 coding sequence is TGTGCCTGGGAGGACACCCCGAACACTGAAGCTTTCTTT. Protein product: CAWEDTPNTEAFF.

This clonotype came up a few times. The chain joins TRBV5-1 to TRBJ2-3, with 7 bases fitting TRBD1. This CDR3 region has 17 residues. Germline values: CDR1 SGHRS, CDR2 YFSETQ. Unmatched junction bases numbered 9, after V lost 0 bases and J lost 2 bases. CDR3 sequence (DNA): TGCGCCAGCAGCTTGGCCTCGGGACAGCTGAACACAGATACGCAGTATTTT. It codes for CASSLASGQLNTDTQYF.

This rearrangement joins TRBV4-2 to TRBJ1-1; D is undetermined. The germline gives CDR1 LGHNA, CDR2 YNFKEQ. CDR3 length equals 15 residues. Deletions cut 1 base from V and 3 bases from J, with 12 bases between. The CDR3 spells CASSQGRATDTEAFF. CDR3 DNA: TGTGCCAGCAGCCAAGGCCGAGCGACGGACACTGAAGCTTTCTTT.

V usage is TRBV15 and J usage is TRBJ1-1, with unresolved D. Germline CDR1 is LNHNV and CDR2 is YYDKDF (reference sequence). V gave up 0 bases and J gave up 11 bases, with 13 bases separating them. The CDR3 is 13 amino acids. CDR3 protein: CATSRDPREKAFF. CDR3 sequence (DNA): TGTGCCACCAGCAGAGATCCGAGGGAGAAGGCTTTCTTT. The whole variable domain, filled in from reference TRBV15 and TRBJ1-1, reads DAMVIQNPRYQVTQFGKPVTLSCSQTLNHNVMYWYQQKSSQAPKLLFHYYDKDFNNEADTPDNFQSRRPNTSFCFLDIRSPGLGDTAMYLCATSRDPREKAFFGQGTRLTVV.

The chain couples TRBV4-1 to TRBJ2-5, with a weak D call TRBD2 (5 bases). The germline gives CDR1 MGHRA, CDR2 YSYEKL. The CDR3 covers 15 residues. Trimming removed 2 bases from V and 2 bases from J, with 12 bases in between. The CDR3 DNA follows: TGCGCCAGCAGCCAACTCGGAGGCCCGCAAGAGACCCAGTACTTC. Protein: CASSQLGGPQETQYF.

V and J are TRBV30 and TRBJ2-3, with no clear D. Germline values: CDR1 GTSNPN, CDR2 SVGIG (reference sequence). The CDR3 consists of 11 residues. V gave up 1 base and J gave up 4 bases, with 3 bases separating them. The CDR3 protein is CAWSGADTQYF. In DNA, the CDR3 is TGTGCCTGGAGTGGCGCAGATACGCAGTATTTT.

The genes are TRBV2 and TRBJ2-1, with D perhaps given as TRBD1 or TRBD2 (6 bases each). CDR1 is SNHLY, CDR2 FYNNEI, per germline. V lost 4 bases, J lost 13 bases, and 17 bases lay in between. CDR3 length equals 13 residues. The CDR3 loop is CASSAVQGGNQFF. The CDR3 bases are TGTGCCAGCAGTGCTGTACAGGGAGGTAATCAGTTCTTC.

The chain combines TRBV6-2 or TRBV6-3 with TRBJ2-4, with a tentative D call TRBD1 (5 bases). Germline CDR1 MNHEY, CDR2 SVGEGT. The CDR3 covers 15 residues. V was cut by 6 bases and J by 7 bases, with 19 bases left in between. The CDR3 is CASSQRGTLGNIQYF. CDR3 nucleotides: TGTGCCAGCAGCCAAAGGGGAACCCTAGGTAACATTCAGTACTTC.

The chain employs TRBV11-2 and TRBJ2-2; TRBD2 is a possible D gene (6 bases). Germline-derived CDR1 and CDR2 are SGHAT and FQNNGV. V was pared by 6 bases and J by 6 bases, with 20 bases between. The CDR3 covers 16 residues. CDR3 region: CASRGVRGIPSGELFF. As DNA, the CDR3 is TGTGCCAGCAGGGGGGTGCGGGGCATCCCCTCCGGGGAGCTGTTTTTT.

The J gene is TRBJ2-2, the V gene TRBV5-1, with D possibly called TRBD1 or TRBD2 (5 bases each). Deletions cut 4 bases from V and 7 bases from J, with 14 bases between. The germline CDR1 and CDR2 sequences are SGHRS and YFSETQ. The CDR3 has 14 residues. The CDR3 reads CASSPGTGHGELFF. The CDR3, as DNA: TGCGCCAGCAGCCCGGGGACCGGGCACGGGGAGCTGTTTTTT.

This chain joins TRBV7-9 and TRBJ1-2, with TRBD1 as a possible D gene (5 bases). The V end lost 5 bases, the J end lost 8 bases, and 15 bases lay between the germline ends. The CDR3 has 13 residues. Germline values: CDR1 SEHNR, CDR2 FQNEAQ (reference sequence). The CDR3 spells CASSARASVGYTF. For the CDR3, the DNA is TGTGCCAGCAGCGCCAGGGCTTCGGTCGGCTACACCTTC.

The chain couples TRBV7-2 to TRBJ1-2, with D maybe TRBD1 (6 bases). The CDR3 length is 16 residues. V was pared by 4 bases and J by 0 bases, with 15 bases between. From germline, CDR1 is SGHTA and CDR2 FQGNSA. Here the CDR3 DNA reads TGTGCCAGCAGCTCAGCCCGGGACACGACTAACTATGGCTACACCTTC. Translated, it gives CASSSARDTTNYGYTF.